This T cell receptor beta chain was captured in a study of T cells in Graves' hyperthyroidism and ophthalmopathy. As regards this clonotype: Antigen unknown.

The V end lost 3 bases, the J end lost 2 bases, and 14 bases lay between the germline ends. The CDR3 spans 15 residues. The germline V gene encodes CDR1 LNHNV and CDR2 YYDKDF (reference sequence). General study points: In validation, the model predicted ophthalmopathy. These predictions came a median around 5.9 months before onset.

RNA transcripts provided the source from which TCR beta CDR3 regions were amplified. TCR CDR3 regions were first amplified by RT-PCR with HTBI primers. TCRdb re-called the multiplex PCR reads with MiXCR, one entry per CDR3 protein. The sample has about 400,000 distinct CDR3 sequences; about 15% are singletons. The sample comprised blood. This sequence joins TRBV15 and TRBJ2-7; weak D call: TRBD1 (6 bases). This receptor was obtained from a young woman with Graves' ophthalmopathy. The CDR3 bases are TGTGCCACCAGCAGGGATAACAGGGCCCCCTACGAGCAGTACTTC. This sequence encodes CATSRDNRAPYEQYF.